The 6 T cell receptor beta chains reported below all come from one sample, sequenced in a study of T-cell reconstitution after alpha-beta-depleted transplantation in children. Preparation of the TCRbeta library was carried out with unique molecular identifiers. Each CDR3 protein is one row after TCRdb ran MiXCR on the PCR reads. This sample has 80,000 or so distinct CDR3 sequences, with 13% to 15% found just once. Sequences were derived from PBMCs, mostly from graft donor cells, sampled 180 days after TCRalphabeta/CD19-depleted stem cell transplant. The receptors originated from a male patient aged 2 to 10 who had a stem cell transplant for acute lymphoblastic leukemia, so the T cells may come from the graft donor.

This clonotype was recorded at least ten times. V and J are TRBV5-1 and TRBJ2-3, with 7 bases aligning to TRBD1. The CDR3 loop spans 15 amino acids. With 4 bases clipped from V and 3 bases from J, the junction kept 8 bases outside the gene matches. The germline V gene has CDR1 SGHRS and CDR2 YFSETQ. The CDR3 protein is CASSLSTGRTDTQYF. Written as DNA, the CDR3 is TGCGCCAGCAGCCTCTCGACAGGGCGGACAGATACGCAGTATTTT.

The chain carries TRBV28 and TRBJ2-1; D tentatively fits TRBD1 or TRBD2 (5 bases each). From germline, CDR1 is MDHEN and CDR2 SYDVKM. V was cut by 8 bases and J by 14 bases, with 19 bases left in between. The CDR3 has 12 residues. CDR3 residues: CASRVRDRKEFF. DNA for the CDR3: TGTGCCAGCCGGGTCCGGGACCGGAAAGAGTTCTTC.

This chain uses TRBV4-3 with TRBJ1-3; no reliable D call. Germline CDR1 is LGHNA and CDR2 is YSLEER. This CDR3 has 12 residues. Trimming left V 4 bases short and J 3 bases short, with 4 bases between. The CDR3 nucleotides are TGCGCCAGCAGCCCCGGTGGAAACACCATATATTTT. It translates to CASSPGGNTIYF.

This clonotype showed up just a few times. V gene TRBV5-1 combines with J gene TRBJ1-1; D remains ambiguous. This CDR3 has 13 residues. Germline V lookup: CDR1 SGHRS, CDR2 YFSETQ. The germline V and J ends were trimmed by 4 bases and 4 bases, with 11 bases remaining between them. This CDR3 is CASSPWWSTEAFF. The CDR3 region has the DNA TGCGCCAGCAGCCCCTGGTGGAGCACTGAAGCTTTCTTT.

This clonotype was observed at least ten times. The V call is TRBV6-1, the J call TRBJ1-4, with D unclear. Germline V gene data show CDR1 as MNHNS and CDR2 as SASEGT. The CDR3 runs 18 residues. Trimming shortened V by 6 bases and J by 0 bases, and 20 bases separated the two germline ends. The CDR3 is CASSLTPSNYATNEKLFF. CDR3 nucleotides: TGTGCCAGCAGCTTGACACCGTCCAATTATGCAACTAATGAAAAACTGTTTTTT.

By sample share, this clonotype is medium-sized. The rearrangement uses TRBV7-9 and TRBJ2-1; TRBD1 aligns across 10 bases. CDR1 is SEHNR, CDR2 FQNEAQ, per germline (reference sequence). V lost 7 bases to trimming and J lost 8 bases; unmatched junction nucleotides: 8. This CDR3 has 14 residues. DNA of the CDR3: TGTGCCAGCACCTCCGGGACAGGGGCCTATGAGCAGTTCTTC. Its translation is CASTSGTGAYEQFF.